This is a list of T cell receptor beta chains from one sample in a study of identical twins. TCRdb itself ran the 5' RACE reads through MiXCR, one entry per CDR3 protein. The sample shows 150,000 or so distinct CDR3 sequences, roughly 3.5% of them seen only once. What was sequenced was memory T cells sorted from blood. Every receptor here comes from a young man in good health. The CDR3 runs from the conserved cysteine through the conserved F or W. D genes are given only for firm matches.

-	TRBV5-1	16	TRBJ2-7	CASSLQIGEPQGEQYF
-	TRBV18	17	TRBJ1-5	CASSPGLLAGHNQPQHF
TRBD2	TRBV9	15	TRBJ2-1	CASSVATAGEGEQFF
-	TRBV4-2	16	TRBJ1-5	CASSQDSAGNNQPQHF
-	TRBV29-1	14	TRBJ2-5	CSVDRVEGSQTQYF
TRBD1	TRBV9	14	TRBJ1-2	CASSLGDRNYGYTF
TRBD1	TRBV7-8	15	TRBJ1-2	CASSYLGQGRNGYTF
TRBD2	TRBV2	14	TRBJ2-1	CASNAGVFHNEQFF
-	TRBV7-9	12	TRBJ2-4	CASSLEQADQYF
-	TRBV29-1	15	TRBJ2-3	CSAGLLATSTDTQYF
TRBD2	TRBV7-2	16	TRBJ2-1	CASSFRASGRAYEQFF
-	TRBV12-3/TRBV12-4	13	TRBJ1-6	CATTYGPYSPLHF
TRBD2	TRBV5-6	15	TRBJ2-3	CASSFGGVSTDTQYF
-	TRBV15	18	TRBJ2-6	CATSSLGTMGPGANVLTF
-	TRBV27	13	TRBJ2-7	CASSTQGAYEQYF
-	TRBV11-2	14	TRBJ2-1	CASSLALGANEQFF
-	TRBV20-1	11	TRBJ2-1	CSAREYNEQFF
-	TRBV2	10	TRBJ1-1	CASSGTGAFF
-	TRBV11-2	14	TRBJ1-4	CASSLVKTNEKLFF
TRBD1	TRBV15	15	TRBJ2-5	CATSRGTGSFVAQYF
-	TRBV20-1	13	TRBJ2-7	CSAGRESLYEQYF
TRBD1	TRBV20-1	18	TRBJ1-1	CSARVEAHRGRFGTEAFF
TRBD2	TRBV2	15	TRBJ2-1	CASSLRLAGENEQFF